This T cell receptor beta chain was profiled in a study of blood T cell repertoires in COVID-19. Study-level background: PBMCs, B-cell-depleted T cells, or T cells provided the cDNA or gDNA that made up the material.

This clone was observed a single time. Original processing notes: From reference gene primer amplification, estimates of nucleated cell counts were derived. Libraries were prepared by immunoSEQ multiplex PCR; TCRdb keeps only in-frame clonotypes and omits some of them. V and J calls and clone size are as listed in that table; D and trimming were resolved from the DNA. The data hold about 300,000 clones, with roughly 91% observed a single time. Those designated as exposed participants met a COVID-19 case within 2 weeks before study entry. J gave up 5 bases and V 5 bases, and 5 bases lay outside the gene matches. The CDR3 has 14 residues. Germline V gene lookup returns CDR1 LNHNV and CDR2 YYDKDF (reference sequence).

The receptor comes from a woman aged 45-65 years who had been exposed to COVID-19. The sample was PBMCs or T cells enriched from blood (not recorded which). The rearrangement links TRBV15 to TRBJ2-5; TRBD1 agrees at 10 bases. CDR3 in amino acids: CATSRTGGVETQYF. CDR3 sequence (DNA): TGTGCCACCAGCCGGACAGGGGGAGTTGAGACCCAGTACTTC.